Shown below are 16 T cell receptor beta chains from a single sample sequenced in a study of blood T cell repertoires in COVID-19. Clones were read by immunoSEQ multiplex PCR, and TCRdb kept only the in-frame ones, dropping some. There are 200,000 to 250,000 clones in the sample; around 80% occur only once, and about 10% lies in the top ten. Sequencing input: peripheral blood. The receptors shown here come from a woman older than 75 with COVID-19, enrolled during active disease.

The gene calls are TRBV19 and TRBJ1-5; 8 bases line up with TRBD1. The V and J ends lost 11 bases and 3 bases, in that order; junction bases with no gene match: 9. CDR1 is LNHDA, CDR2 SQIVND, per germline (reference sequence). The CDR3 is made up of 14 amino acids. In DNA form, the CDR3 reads TGTGCCTCGACAGGGGAGGGAGCCAATCAGCCCCAGCATTTT. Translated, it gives CASTGEGANQPQHF.

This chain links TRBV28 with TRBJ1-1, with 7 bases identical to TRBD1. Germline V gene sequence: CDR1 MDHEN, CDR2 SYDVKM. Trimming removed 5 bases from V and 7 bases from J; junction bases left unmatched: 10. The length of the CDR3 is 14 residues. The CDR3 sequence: CASSRPTGTVEAFF. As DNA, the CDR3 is TGTGCCAGCAGTCGACCTACCGGGACAGTTGAAGCTTTCTTT.

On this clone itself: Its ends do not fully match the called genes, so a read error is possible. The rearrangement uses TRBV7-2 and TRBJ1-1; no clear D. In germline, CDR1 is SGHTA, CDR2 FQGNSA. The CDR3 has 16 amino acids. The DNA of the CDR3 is TGTGCCAGCAGCTCCTCACCCGGAGGGAAGAACGCTGAAGCTTTCTTT. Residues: CASSSSPGGKNAEAFF.

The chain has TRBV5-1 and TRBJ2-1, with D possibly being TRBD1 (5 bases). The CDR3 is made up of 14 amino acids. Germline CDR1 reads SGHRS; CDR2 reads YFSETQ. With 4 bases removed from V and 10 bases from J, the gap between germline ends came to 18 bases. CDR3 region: CASSVANGAGEQFF. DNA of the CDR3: TGCGCCAGCAGCGTCGCTAATGGGGCAGGGGAGCAGTTCTTC.

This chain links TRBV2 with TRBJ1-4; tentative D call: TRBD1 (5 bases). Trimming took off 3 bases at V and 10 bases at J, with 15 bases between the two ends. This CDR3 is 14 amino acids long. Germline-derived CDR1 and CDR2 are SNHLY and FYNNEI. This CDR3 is CASSDRQGLGKLFF. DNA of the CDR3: TGTGCCAGCAGTGATAGGCAGGGCCTGGGAAAACTGTTTTTT.

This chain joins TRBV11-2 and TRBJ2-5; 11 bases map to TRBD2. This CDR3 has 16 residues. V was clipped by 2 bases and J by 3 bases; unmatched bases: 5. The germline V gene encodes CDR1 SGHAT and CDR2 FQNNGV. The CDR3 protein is CASSLSLTSGEETQYF. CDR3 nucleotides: TGTGCCAGCAGCTTAAGTTTGACTAGCGGGGAAGAGACCCAGTACTTC.

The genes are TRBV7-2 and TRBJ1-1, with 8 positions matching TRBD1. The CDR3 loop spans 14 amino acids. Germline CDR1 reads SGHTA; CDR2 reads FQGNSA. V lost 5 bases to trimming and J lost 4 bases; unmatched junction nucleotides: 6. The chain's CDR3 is CASSLQGAATEAFF. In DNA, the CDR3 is TGTGCCAGCAGCCTTCAGGGGGCTGCCACTGAAGCTTTCTTT.

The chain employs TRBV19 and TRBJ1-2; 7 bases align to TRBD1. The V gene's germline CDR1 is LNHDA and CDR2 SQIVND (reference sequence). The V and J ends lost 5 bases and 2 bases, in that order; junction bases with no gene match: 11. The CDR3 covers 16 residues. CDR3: CASSPHHRGENYGYTF. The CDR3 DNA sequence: TGTGCCAGTAGTCCCCACCACAGGGGAGAGAACTATGGCTACACCTTC. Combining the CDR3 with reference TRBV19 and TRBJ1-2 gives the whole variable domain DGGITQSPKYLFRKEGQNVTLSCEQNLNHDAMYWYRQDPGQGLRLIYYSQIVNDFQKGDIAEGYSVSREKKESFPLTVTSAQKNPTAFYLCASSPHHRGENYGYTFGSGTRLTVV.

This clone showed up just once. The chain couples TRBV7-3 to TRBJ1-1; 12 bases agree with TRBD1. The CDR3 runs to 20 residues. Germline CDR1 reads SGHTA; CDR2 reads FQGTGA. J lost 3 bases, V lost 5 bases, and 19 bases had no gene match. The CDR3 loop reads CASSRSLRGTGGAGDTEAFF. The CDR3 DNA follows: TGTGCCAGCAGCCGATCCCTAAGGGGGACAGGGGGCGCGGGGGACACTGAAGCTTTCTTT.

The CDR3 region is CASSLGPRGTGELFF. The CDR3 nucleotides are TGTGCCAGCAGCTTAGGTCCTCGGGGGACCGGGGAGCTGTTTTTT. This chain joins TRBV7-6 and TRBJ2-2; tentative D call: TRBD2 (6 bases). CDR1 and CDR2 (germline): SGHVS, FNYEAQ. The CDR3 is 15 residues long. V shed 1 base and J shed 5 bases, with 11 bases lying between them.

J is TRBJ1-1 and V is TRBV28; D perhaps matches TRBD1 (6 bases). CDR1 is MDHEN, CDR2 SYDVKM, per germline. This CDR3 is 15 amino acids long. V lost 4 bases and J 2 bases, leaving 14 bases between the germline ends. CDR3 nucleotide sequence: TGTGCCAGCAGTTCTTTTGTAGGGGGAAACACTGAAGCTTTCTTT. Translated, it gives CASSSFVGGNTEAFF.

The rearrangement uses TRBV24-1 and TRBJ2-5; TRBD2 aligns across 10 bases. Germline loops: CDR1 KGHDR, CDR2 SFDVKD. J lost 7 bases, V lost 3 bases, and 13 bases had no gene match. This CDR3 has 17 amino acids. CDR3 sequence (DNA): TGTGCCACCAGTGATGGGCTAGCGGGGGCCCCCGAGGGGACCCAGTACTTC. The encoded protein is CATSDGLAGAPEGTQYF.

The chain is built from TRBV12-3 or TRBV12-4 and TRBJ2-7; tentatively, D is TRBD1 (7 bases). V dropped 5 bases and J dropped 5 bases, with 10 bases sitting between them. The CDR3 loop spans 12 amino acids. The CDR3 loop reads CASSQGGHEQYV. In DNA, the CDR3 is TGTGCCAGCAGTCAGGGGGGCCACGAGCAGTACGTC.

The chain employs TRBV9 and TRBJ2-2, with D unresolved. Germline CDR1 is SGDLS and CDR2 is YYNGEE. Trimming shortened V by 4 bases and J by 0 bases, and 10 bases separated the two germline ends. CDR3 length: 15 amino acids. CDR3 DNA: TGTGCCAGCAGCCCCAGGATATCGAACACCGGGGAGCTGTTTTTT. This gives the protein CASSPRISNTGELFF.

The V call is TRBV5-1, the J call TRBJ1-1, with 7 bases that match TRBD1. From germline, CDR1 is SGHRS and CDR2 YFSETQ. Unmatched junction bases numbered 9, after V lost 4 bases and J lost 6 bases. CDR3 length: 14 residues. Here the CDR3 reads CASSPPTGDAEAFF. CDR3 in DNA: TGCGCCAGCAGCCCTCCAACAGGGGACGCTGAAGCTTTCTTT. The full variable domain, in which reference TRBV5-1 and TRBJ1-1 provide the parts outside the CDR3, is KAGVTQTPRYLIKTRGQQVTLSCSPISGHRSVSWYQQTPGQGLQFLFEYFSETQRNKGNFPGRFSGRQFSNSRSEMNVSTLELGDSALYLCASSPPTGDAEAFFGQGTRLTVV.

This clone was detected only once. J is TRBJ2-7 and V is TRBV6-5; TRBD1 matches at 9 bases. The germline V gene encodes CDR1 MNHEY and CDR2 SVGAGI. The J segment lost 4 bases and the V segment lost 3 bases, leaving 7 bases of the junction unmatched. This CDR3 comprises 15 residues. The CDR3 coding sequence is TGTGCCAGCAGTTATGAAGGACAGGGGCAGTACGAGCAGTACGTC. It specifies CASSYEGQGQYEQYV.